These 2 T cell receptor beta chains were all obtained from the same sample, sequenced in a study of OX40 agonist ivuxolimab in advanced cancers. Some clones are missing from TCRdb's copy, which holds only in-frame ones; the method was immunoSEQ multiplex PCR. In the table there are roughly 20,000 clones, approximately 85% of which are singletons. The sequences come from CD4+ or CD8+ T cells sorted from blood, collected in a trial of the OX40 agonist ivuxolimab. Receptor source: an adult with an advanced solid tumor such as melanoma, head and neck, liver or kidney cancer.

The rearrangement uses TRBV18 and TRBJ2-1; the D call may be TRBD1 or TRBD2 (5 bases each). This CDR3 region has 15 residues. The germline V and J ends were trimmed by 6 bases and 0 bases, with 12 bases remaining between them. CDR1 and CDR2 (germline): KGHSH, LQKENI. CDR3 DNA sequence: TGTGCCAGCTCCCCCGAGGGGAGCTCCTACAATGAGCAGTTCTTC. Its translation: CASSPEGSSYNEQFF.

The chain combines TRBV7-5 with TRBJ2-3; TRBD1 is taken as the D call from the table, unchecked against the DNA. TRBV7-5 is tagged as a pseudogene. This CDR3 is built from 17 residues. For the CDR3, the DNA is TGTGCCAGAAGCCTTTTAGGGGGGACAGAGAGCACAGATACGCAGTATTTT. This encodes CARSLLGGTESTDTQYF.